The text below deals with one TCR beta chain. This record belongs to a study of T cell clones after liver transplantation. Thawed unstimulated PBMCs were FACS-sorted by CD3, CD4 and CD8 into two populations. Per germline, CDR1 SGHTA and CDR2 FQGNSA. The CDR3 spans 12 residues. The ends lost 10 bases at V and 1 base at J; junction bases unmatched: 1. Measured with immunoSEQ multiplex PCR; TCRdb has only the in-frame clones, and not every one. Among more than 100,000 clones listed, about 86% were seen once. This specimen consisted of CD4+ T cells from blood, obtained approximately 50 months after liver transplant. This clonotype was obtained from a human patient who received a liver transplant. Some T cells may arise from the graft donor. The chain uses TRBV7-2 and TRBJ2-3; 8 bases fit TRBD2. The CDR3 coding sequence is TGTGCCACCGGGGGGGGCACAGATACGCAGTATTTT. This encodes CATGGGTDTQYF.